This T cell receptor (beta chain) was sequenced for a study of cytomegalovirus exposure and HLA in healthy donors. V lost 7 bases to trimming and J lost 0 bases, with 7 bases between them. This CDR3 contains 13 residues. Germline V lookup: CDR1 SGHTA, CDR2 FQGNSA. The PCR used 60 Vbeta and 13 Jbeta primers. Only in-frame clones appear in the TCRdb table, and some are missing; sequencing was by immunoSEQ multiplex PCR. Among some 120,000 clones listed, approximately 70% were seen once. The origin of this receptor is a woman in her forties in good health and CMV-seropositive. The chain carries TRBV7-2 and TRBJ1-3; D perhaps matches TRBD1 (5 bases). Sequencing input: PBMCs. This CDR3 is CASIRDSGNTIYF. CDR3 DNA sequence: TGTGCCAGCATCAGGGACTCTGGAAACACCATATATTTT.